What follows are 29 T cell receptor beta chains derived from one specimen sequenced in a study of T cells after yellow fever vaccination. TCRdb reanalysed the 5' RACE reads using MiXCR and keeps one entry per CDR3 protein. The table includes 500,000 to 650,000 distinct CDR3 sequences, about 17% detected once. Sequencing was performed on PBMCs, taken about 5 days after the first yellow fever vaccination. These receptors all come from a young man who received the YFV17D yellow fever vaccine.

The chain is built from TRBV7-6 and TRBJ2-3; D is unclear. Trimming took off 5 bases at V and 0 bases at J, with 15 bases between the two ends. This CDR3 contains 16 residues. Germline lookup yields CDR1 SGHVS and CDR2 FNYEAQ. The CDR3 loop reads CASSAQIAFSTDTQYF. Written as DNA, the CDR3 is TGTGCCAGCAGCGCGCAGATCGCATTTAGCACAGATACGCAGTATTTT.

This clonotype was counted between two and nine times. The chain joins TRBV19 to TRBJ1-5, with 8 bases fitting TRBD1. Germline assignment: CDR1 LNHDA and CDR2 SQIVND (reference sequence). J was trimmed by 9 bases and V by 8 bases; bases with no gene match: 12. CDR3 length: 14 amino acids. DNA for the CDR3: TGTGCCAGTGGAAGGCCGGGACAGGTTGCGCCCCAGCATTTT. Its translation: CASGRPGQVAPQHF.

This clonotype was picked up one time. The genes are TRBV5-6 and TRBJ2-1; no clear D. The V end was cut by 0 bases, the J end by 0 bases, with 10 bases between. The CDR3 length is 16 residues. Per germline, CDR1 SGHDT and CDR2 YYEEEE. The CDR3 nucleotides read TGTGCCAGCAGCTTGGCCGCTGCCAGCTCCTACAATGAGCAGTTCTTC. It is translated as CASSLAAASSYNEQFF. Complete variable domain (other parts from reference TRBV5-6 and TRBJ2-1): DAGVTQSPTHLIKTRGQQVTLRCSPKSGHDTVSWYQQALGQGPQFIFQYYEEEERQRGNFPDRFSGHQFPNYSSELNVNALLLGDSALYLCASSLAAASSYNEQFFGPGTRLTVL.

This clonotype was found many times. The V and J genes are TRBV4-3 and TRBJ2-2; 9 nucleotides agree with TRBD2. The CDR3 spans 17 residues. Germline V gene sequence: CDR1 LGHNA, CDR2 YSLEER. Trimming removed 3 bases from V and 4 bases from J; junction bases left unmatched: 9. The CDR3 here is CASSQPLRGGRTGELFF. DNA of the CDR3: TGCGCCAGCAGCCAGCCTCTGCGGGGGGGCCGCACCGGGGAGCTGTTTTTT.

CDR3 amino acids: CASSPENYRGDYGYTF. The CDR3 DNA is TGCGCCAGCAGCCCCGAAAACTACAGGGGCGATTATGGCTACACCTTC. This sequence joins TRBV4-3 and TRBJ1-2; 7 bases align to TRBD1. Germline CDR1 is LGHNA and CDR2 is YSLEER. The trim removed 4 bases at V and 5 bases at J, leaving 13 bases unmatched. This CDR3 has 16 amino acids.

This clonotype was seen a few times. The chain has TRBV2 and TRBJ1-6, with a possible D match to TRBD1 (6 bases). The V and J ends lost 5 bases and 7 bases respectively, with 12 bases between them. The V gene's germline CDR1 is SNHLY and CDR2 FYNNEI. CDR3 length: 14 residues. The CDR3 region is CASSKGEGNSPLHF. The DNA of the CDR3 is TGTGCCAGCAGTAAGGGGGAAGGGAATTCACCCCTCCACTTT.

This clonotype was detected a few times. The chain has TRBV6-1 and TRBJ1-1, with D uncertain. Germline assignment: CDR1 MNHNS and CDR2 SASEGT. The CDR3 totals 10 residues. V was clipped by 9 bases and J by 3 bases, with 5 bases between them. The CDR3 loop reads CASDYTEAFF. CDR3 nucleotides: TGTGCCAGTGATTACACTGAAGCTTTCTTT.

The chain recombines TRBV11-2 with TRBJ2-7; D possibly corresponds to TRBD2 (5 bases). The CDR3 has 16 amino acids. The germline V gene encodes CDR1 SGHAT and CDR2 FQNNGV. V was trimmed by 0 bases and J by 1 base, leaving 13 bases between them. In DNA, the CDR3 is TGTGCCAGCAGCTTAGATCATATGAGGGTTTCCTACGAGCAGTACGTC. Encoded protein: CASSLDHMRVSYEQYV.

The V gene is TRBV7-2, the J gene TRBJ2-5; D gene uncertain. Germline V lookup: CDR1 SGHTA, CDR2 FQGNSA. CDR3 length equals 12 residues. V was shortened by 3 bases and J by 5 bases, with 7 bases between the two germline ends. CDR3 bases: TGTGCCAGCAGCTTTTGGGCGGAGACCCAGTACTTC. Protein sequence: CASSFWAETQYF.

In its sample, this clonotype was seen a few times. The chain employs TRBV5-1 and TRBJ2-6, with D unclear. CDR3 length: 18 residues. V was pared by 0 bases and J by 0 bases, with 13 bases between. Germline CDR1 SGHRS, CDR2 YFSETQ. CDR3 DNA sequence: TGCGCCAGCAGCTTGGTAGGCGCCCAGGTCTCTGGGGCCAACGTCCTGACTTTC. Protein: CASSLVGAQVSGANVLTF.

This clonotype was observed a few times. The V and J genes are TRBV6-5 and TRBJ2-1, with 7 bases fitting TRBD2. V shed 3 bases, J shed 5 bases, and the junction held 7 bases outside the gene matches. This CDR3 spans 15 amino acids. Per the germline V gene, CDR1 is MNHEY and CDR2 is SVGAGI. CDR3 DNA sequence: TGTGCCAGCAGTTATTCGGGGGGAATACACAATGAGCAGTTCTTC. Amino acid sequence: CASSYSGGIHNEQFF.

The J gene is TRBJ2-7, the V gene TRBV7-9, with a weak D call TRBD2 (6 bases). This CDR3 region has 12 residues. V gave up 6 bases and J gave up 6 bases, with 12 bases separating them. From germline, CDR1 is SEHNR and CDR2 FQNEAQ (reference sequence). CDR3 amino acids: CASRRLEGEQYF. CDR3 coding DNA: TGTGCCAGCAGGCGACTAGAGGGCGAGCAGTACTTC.

This clonotype was seen only a few times. This sequence joins TRBV9 and TRBJ2-2; 7 nucleotides align to TRBD1. The CDR3 runs to 16 residues. J was trimmed by 1 base and V by 1 base; bases with no gene match: 4. Germline values: CDR1 SGDLS, CDR2 YYNGEE. DNA of the CDR3: TGTGCCAGCAGCGTACGACAGGGCTGGAACACCGGGGAGCTGTTTTTT. Protein sequence: CASSVRQGWNTGELFF.

The chain has TRBV11-2 and TRBJ2-7; 11 nucleotides line up with TRBD2. There are 14 residues in the CDR3. V gave up 7 bases and J gave up 2 bases; unmatched junction bases: 4. From germline, CDR1 is SGHAT and CDR2 FQNNGV. CDR3 sequence: CASTLAGVTYEQYV. CDR3 in DNA: TGTGCCAGCACACTAGCGGGGGTAACCTACGAGCAGTACGTC.

V usage is TRBV30 and J usage is TRBJ2-3; tentative D call: TRBD1 (5 bases). Trimming pared 3 bases from V and 2 bases from J, leaving 6 bases between. The length of the CDR3 is 12 residues. Per the germline V gene, CDR1 is GTSNPN and CDR2 is SVGIG (reference sequence). For the CDR3, the DNA is TGTGCCTGGAGGGACAACACAGATACGCAGTATTTT. It translates to CAWRDNTDTQYF.

The V call is TRBV6-1, the J call TRBJ1-2; D not certain. The CDR3 is 16 amino acids. Germline-derived CDR1 and CDR2 are MNHNS and SASEGT. Trimming removed 5 bases at V and 4 bases at J, with 20 bases between. CDR3 nucleotide sequence: TGTGCCAGCAGTCGACCTAATTTACGGCCTGGCTATGGCTACACCTTC. It specifies CASSRPNLRPGYGYTF.

Details on this clonotype: The junction differs from germline at one of its ends, possibly a read error. This sequence joins TRBV20-1 and TRBJ2-2; 11 bases are shared with TRBD2. The CDR3 is 18 residues long. Germline CDR1 reads DFQATT; CDR2 reads SNEGSKA (reference sequence). The CDR3 sequence: CCARALLAGATNTGELFF. Written as DNA, the CDR3 is TGCTGTGCTAGAGCCCTACTAGCGGGGGCGACGAACACCGGGGAGCTGTTTTTT.

The V gene is TRBV7-3, the J gene TRBJ2-6, with 9 nucleotides matching TRBD1. This CDR3 spans 13 amino acids. Germline V gene sequence: CDR1 SGHTA, CDR2 FQGTGA. V shed 5 bases, J shed 11 bases, and the junction held 4 bases outside the gene matches. The CDR3: CASSPDRGDVLTF. The CDR3 coding sequence is TGTGCCAGCAGCCCGGACAGGGGAGACGTCCTGACTTTC.

The V gene is TRBV7-3, the J gene TRBJ2-3, with TRBD1 matching 9 bases. The trim removed 5 bases at V and 12 bases at J, leaving 6 bases unmatched. The CDR3 is 12 amino acids. Germline values: CDR1 SGHTA, CDR2 FQGTGA. CDR3 loop: CASSRDREVQYF. In DNA form, the CDR3 reads TGTGCCAGCAGCCGGGACAGGGAGGTTCAGTATTTT.

This clonotype occurred a few times. This chain connects TRBV29-1 to TRBJ1-1; possible D gene TRBD1, 5 bases. The CDR3 has 14 residues. The ends were cut back, 6 bases at V and 0 bases at J, with 14 bases in the middle. Germline V gene sequence: CDR1 SQVTM, CDR2 ANQGSEA. The CDR3 spells CSVGGALLNTEAFF. CDR3 DNA: TGCAGCGTAGGAGGGGCTTTGTTGAACACTGAAGCTTTCTTT.

This chain connects TRBV6-1 to TRBJ1-6; 8 bases line up with TRBD1. CDR3 size: 16 residues. Trimming cost V 0 bases and J 7 bases; bases outside gene matches: 5. The germline V gene has CDR1 MNHNS and CDR2 SASEGT. CDR3 loop: CASSEAGRGQNSPLHF. The CDR3 nucleotides read TGTGCCAGCAGTGAAGCGGGCAGGGGGCAGAATTCACCCCTCCACTTT.

The chain has TRBV19 and TRBJ2-5; D remains ambiguous. V dropped 5 bases and J dropped 4 bases, with 14 bases sitting between them. CDR1 is LNHDA, CDR2 SQIVND, per germline (reference sequence). The CDR3 is made up of 14 amino acids. CDR3 bases: TGTGCCAGTAGTGGCCCTGATGTGCGAGAGACCCAGTACTTC. Translating gives CASSGPDVRETQYF. Looking up the rest from reference TRBV19 and TRBJ2-5 gives the full variable domain: DGGITQSPKYLFRKEGQNVTLSCEQNLNHDAMYWYRQDPGQGLRLIYYSQIVNDFQKGDIAEGYSVSREKKESFPLTVTSAQKNPTAFYLCASSGPDVRETQYFGPGTRLLVL.

In its sample, this clonotype was seen a few times. The rearrangement links TRBV20-1 to TRBJ2-1; TRBD2 is a possible D gene (6 bases). V shed 3 bases and J shed 0 bases, with 27 bases lying between them. CDR1 is DFQATT, CDR2 SNEGSKA, per germline (reference sequence). The CDR3 contains 20 residues. CDR3 loop: CSARGGGEGIFQNSYNEQFF. The CDR3 nucleotides are TGCAGTGCTAGGGGGGGTGGAGAGGGTATCTTCCAAAACTCCTACAATGAGCAGTTCTTC.

This CDR3 is CSASRSGYGYTF. The CDR3 DNA reads as TGCAGTGCTAGTAGGTCGGGGTATGGCTACACCTTC. The rearrangement joins TRBV20-1 to TRBJ1-2; no clear D. The CDR3 sequence is 12 residues long. Germline assignment: CDR1 DFQATT and CDR2 SNEGSKA (reference sequence). V was shortened by 3 bases and J by 5 bases, with 10 bases between the two germline ends.

This CDR3 reads CASSISPHGELFF. Here the CDR3 DNA reads TGTGCCAGTAGTATCTCCCCACACGGGGAGCTGTTTTTT. V usage is TRBV19 and J usage is TRBJ2-2; D not certain. This CDR3 spans 13 amino acids. CDR1 and CDR2 (germline): LNHDA, SQIVND (reference sequence). V was pared by 3 bases and J by 7 bases, with 9 bases between.

The chain couples TRBV7-9 to TRBJ1-5, with unresolved D. The V end was cut by 5 bases, the J end by 4 bases, with 6 bases between. This CDR3 contains 12 residues. CDR1 is SEHNR and CDR2 is FQNEAQ in the germline V gene (reference sequence). CDR3 region: CASSIINQPQHF. The DNA of the CDR3 is TGTGCCAGCAGCATAATTAATCAGCCCCAGCATTTT.

This clonotype was detected only a few times. The chain combines TRBV5-1 with TRBJ2-1, with D perhaps matching TRBD2 (6 bases). The germline CDR1 and CDR2 sequences are SGHRS and YFSETQ. The CDR3 spans 13 residues. Deletions cut 4 bases from V and 8 bases from J, with 13 bases between. Written as DNA, the CDR3 is TGCGCCAGCAGCGCAGGGCGGGGCGATGAGCAGTTCTTC. This gives the protein CASSAGRGDEQFF.

The rearrangement joins TRBV7-2 to TRBJ2-2, with D perhaps matching TRBD2 (6 bases). Trimming removed 6 bases at V and 4 bases at J, with 15 bases between. Germline V CDR1 and CDR2: SGHTA, FQGNSA. The CDR3 extends over 15 amino acids. CDR3 DNA sequence: TGTGCCAGCAGTTGGTGGAGGGGAAGCACCGGGGAGCTGTTTTTT. It yields the protein CASSWWRGSTGELFF.

There are a few counts of this clonotype. This chain joins TRBV5-6 and TRBJ2-7, with D unresolved. The V end was cut by 4 bases, the J end by 0 bases, with 8 bases between. This CDR3 has 13 amino acids. Germline V gene lookup returns CDR1 SGHDT and CDR2 YYEEEE. CDR3 region: CASSGVDSYEQYV. CDR3 DNA: TGTGCCAGCAGCGGGGTAGACTCCTACGAGCAGTACGTC.